This T cell receptor beta chain is from a study of T cell clonality in common variable immunodeficiency. The V end was cut by 2 bases, the J end by 1 base, with 4 bases between. The CDR3 is 13 amino acids. General observations from the study: Compared with controls, CVID subjects had fewer shared TCRbeta clones. Common variable immunodeficiency TCR beta sequences reportedly had fewer deletions and N-nucleotide insertions.

This clone was counted ten times or more. Antigen: not known. The read gets to within 3 residues of the CDR3 end, and the germline J gene fills in the rest. Sequencing was performed with immunoSEQ multiplex PCR; in TCRdb, only in-frame clones are kept and a portion is missing. The data show about 59,000 clones, with none appearing a single time. Most patients and controls had Caucasian heritage. Sequencing was done on a sample of peripheral blood mononuclear cells. This receptor was identified in a person between 18 and 75 years old in good health. The V gene is TRBV12-3 or TRBV12-4, the J gene TRBJ2-3; D gene ambiguous. The sequenced CDR3 bases are TGTGCCAGCAGTTTACAGGGCACAGATACG. Translation: CASSLQGTDT. The complete CDR3 protein is CASSLQGTDTQYF.